The source of this TCR beta chain is a study of cytomegalovirus exposure and HLA in healthy donors. Study outcomes and limitations: A later analysis found that most CMV-associated TCR beta chains appeared HLA-restricted.

Looked up from germline, CDR1 is SGHAT and CDR2 is FQDESV (reference sequence). V shed 5 bases and J 2 bases; nucleotides not matched to a gene: 7. The CDR3 is 15 amino acids. The PCR ran on 60 Vbeta and 13 Jbeta primers. Generated by immunoSEQ multiplex PCR, the TCRdb table keeps only in-frame clones and is missing some. The table lists some 100,000 clones, roughly three quarters of them singletons, with 4% in the top ten. In the case of this clone: Its antigen is unknown.

The sample was PBMCs. The TCR sequence derives from a woman aged 50 to 60 in good health and CMV-seropositive. J is TRBJ2-7 and V is TRBV11-1, with 9 bases aligning to TRBD1. CDR3 DNA: TGTGCCAGCAGCGAAGACAGGGGGGCACCCTACGAGCAGTACTTC. Residues: CASSEDRGAPYEQYF.